This T cell receptor (beta chain) was obtained from a study of somatic mutations in cytotoxic T cells in rheumatoid arthritis. Study-wide context: Patients had 30 ml EDTA blood drawn right after diagnosis, before any treatment.

The V gene lost 1 base and the J gene lost 2 bases, with 12 bases spanning the gap. This CDR3 has 16 residues. Germline values: CDR1 SGHAT, CDR2 FQNNGV. Using immunoSEQ multiplex PCR, the repertoire was profiled, and TCRdb retains in-frame clones only, with some absent. The table records tens of thousands of clones, 75% to 85% of them present only once. Study-wide findings and caveats: The largest CD8+ clone made up over 20% of CD8+ cells in about an eighth of the roughly 60 patients. Antigens bound by the expanded CD8+ clones were not identified. For CD8+ T-cell clonality, rheumatoid arthritis patients and age-matched healthy controls did not differ significantly.

Concerning this clone itself: Its antigen is as yet unknown.

The chain joins TRBV11-2 to TRBJ2-1; D not resolved. The sample comprised CD8+ T cells sorted from blood. The TCR was taken from an adult with rheumatoid arthritis. This CDR3 reads CASSLVSMGTYNEQFF. The CDR3, as DNA: TGTGCCAGCAGCTTAGTCTCGATGGGGACCTACAATGAGCAGTTCTTC.